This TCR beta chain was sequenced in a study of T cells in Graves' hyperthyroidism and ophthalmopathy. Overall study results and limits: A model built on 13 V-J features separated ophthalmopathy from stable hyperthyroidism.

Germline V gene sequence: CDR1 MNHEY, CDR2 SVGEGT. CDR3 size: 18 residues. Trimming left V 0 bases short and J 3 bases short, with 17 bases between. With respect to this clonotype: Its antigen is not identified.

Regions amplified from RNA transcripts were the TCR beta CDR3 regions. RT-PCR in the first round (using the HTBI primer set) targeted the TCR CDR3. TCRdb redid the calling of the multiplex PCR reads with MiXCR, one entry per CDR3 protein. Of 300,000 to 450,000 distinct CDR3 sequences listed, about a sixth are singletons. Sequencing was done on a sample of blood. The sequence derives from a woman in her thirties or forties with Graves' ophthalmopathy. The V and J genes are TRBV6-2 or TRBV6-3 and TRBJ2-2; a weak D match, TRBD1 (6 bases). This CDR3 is CASSYSELTQGYTGELFF. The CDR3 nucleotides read TGTGCCAGCAGTTACTCGGAGCTGACACAGGGATACACCGGGGAGCTGTTTTTT.